A single TCR beta chain is shown here with its context. Germline values: CDR1 SGDLS, CDR2 YYNGEE. The CDR3 runs 16 residues. V shed 2 bases, J shed 6 bases, and the junction held 8 bases outside the gene matches. The sample originates from a study of T cell changes during pregnancy in multiple sclerosis. Profiling relied on immunoSEQ multiplex PCR, and the TCRdb table lists in-frame clones only, not all of them. The sample has approximately 80,000 clones, approximately 94% seen once. Sequencing used peripheral blood, obtained in the third trimester of pregnancy. The chain has TRBV9 and TRBJ2-3; 11 positions match TRBD2. The sequence derives from a female donor with multiple sclerosis, enrolled in a pregnancy study. The CDR3 region is CASSVAATSGADTQYF. In DNA form, the CDR3 reads TGTGCCAGCAGCGTGGCCGCGACTAGCGGGGCGGATACGCAGTATTTT. Drawing the rest from reference TRBV9 and TRBJ2-3, the complete variable domain is DSGVTQTPKHLITATGQRVTLRCSPRSGDLSVYWYQQSLDQGLQFLIQYYNGEERAKGNILERFSAQQFPDLHSELNLSSLELGDSALYFCASSVAATSGADTQYFGPGTRLTVL.